Described below is a single T cell receptor (beta chain) sequence and its context. What this receptor recognizes is not known. One end of the junction fails to match germline, which may point to a read error. To prepare the library, the immunoSEQ multiplex PCR assay was applied. For the original study's pipeline: To diagnose cytomegalovirus status from the catalog of TCR beta chain sequences, a statistical classification framework was built. In TCRdb, the immuneACCESS table is reduced to in-frame sequences with V and J assigned. These tables do not hold every clone; where another copy was compared, an unresolved V gene accounts for under half, and the others remain unexplained. V and J calls and clone size are as listed in that table; D and trimming were resolved from the DNA. The sample has 110,000 to 150,000 clones on record, approximately 90% of them singletons. Clones ranked in the top ten supply 6.2% of the sample.

The data are from a study of cytomegalovirus exposure and HLA in healthy donors (dated by TCRdb to the late 2010s). In the study overall: A later analysis indicated that the 95 to 150 validation repertoires were generated on the platform also employed for the 670 or so repertoires of the first cohort. To predict cytomegalovirus infection status, the study combined high-throughput TCR immunosequencing, statistical association of individual TCRs with disease status, and machine learning. In addition to the first cohort of about 650 subjects, a separate validation cohort of approximately 120 different subjects was used. The study was designed to test whether signatures of past pathogen exposure could be identified by cataloging public T cell receptors. Overall results and qualifications from the work: Three of the identified cytomegalovirus-associated TCR beta chains were confirmed in vitro to be specific for cytomegalovirus antigens. According to the authors, the approach could potentially be generalized to other disease states and immunological phenotypes. A later analysis had no HLA typing for the validation cohort, so co-occurrence there was scored across all 110 or so repertoires. Across donors, most TCR sequences were observed very rarely, whereas some public TCRs were present in many individuals. The classifier was reported to diagnose cytomegalovirus status with high specificity and sensitivity in both the original cohort and the validation cohort. A total of 150 to 200 TCR beta chains were listed by the study as associated with cytomegalovirus. A later analysis found that TCRs clustered in the first cohort also tended to co-occur in the roughly 120 validation repertoires, with 94% of cluster scores above 0.

The donors were included in the validation cohort of approximately 120 subjects, a group kept apart from the roughly 670-subject first cohort. The germline V gene (reference sequence) sets CDR1 to SGHNT and CDR2 to YYREEE. Including cysteine and phenylalanine, the CDR3 has 14 amino acids. Only the CDR3 DNA is retained, 42 bases long and in frame from the first base. Sequenced: PBMCs. This TCR was recovered from a woman aged 25 to 39 in good health and CMV-seropositive. Here the chain combines TRBV5-4 and TRBJ2-3; TRBD2 matches 12 bases in the middle. The sequence in DNA is TGTGCCAGCAGCGAGACTAGCGGGGGAGGGTTTCGGCATTTT. Its amino acids are CASSETSGGGFRHF.